Sequencing of this T cell receptor (beta chain) was carried out in a study of T cells after yellow fever vaccination. Study-wide results and caveats: Clones that expanded after primary vaccination mostly reappeared after the booster (approximately 96% CD4, 88% CD8). Abundant clonotypes (contaminants from the bulk population) could be present in FACS-sorted repertoires.

V lost 4 bases to trimming and J lost 0 bases, with 9 bases between them. Germline assignment: CDR1 SGHDN and CDR2 FVKESK. The CDR3 covers 15 residues. The 5'RACE template-switching step produced TCR cDNA and added a universal primer site and UMIs. TCRdb re-called the 5' RACE reads through MiXCR, storing one row per CDR3 protein. The sample contains fewer than 400,000 distinct CDR3 sequences, about 10% of which appear only once. On this clonotype: Its antigen is as yet unknown.

The specimen was CD4+ T cells sorted from PBMCs, collected 45 days after the yellow fever booster vaccination. This chain links TRBV14 with TRBJ2-2; D is unclear. The receptor was isolated from a man between 18 and 35 years old who received the YFV17D yellow fever vaccine. The CDR3 here is CASSPHLANTGELFF. The CDR3 nucleotides read TGTGCCAGCAGCCCCCACCTTGCGAACACCGGGGAGCTGTTTTTT. The whole variable domain, filled in from reference TRBV14 and TRBJ2-2, reads EAGVTQFPSHSVIEKGQTVTLRCDPISGHDNLYWYRRVMGKEIKFLLHFVKESKQDESGMPNNRFLAERTGGTYSTLKVQPAELEDSGVYFCASSPHLANTGELFFGEGSRLTVL.